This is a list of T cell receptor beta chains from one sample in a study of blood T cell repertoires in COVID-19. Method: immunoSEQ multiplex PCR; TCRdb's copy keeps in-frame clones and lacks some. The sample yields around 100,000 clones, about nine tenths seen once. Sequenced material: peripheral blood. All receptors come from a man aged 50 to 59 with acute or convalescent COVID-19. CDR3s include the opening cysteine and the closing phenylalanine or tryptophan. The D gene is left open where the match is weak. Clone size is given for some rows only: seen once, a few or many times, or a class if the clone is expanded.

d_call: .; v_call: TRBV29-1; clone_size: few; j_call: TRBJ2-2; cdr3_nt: TGCAGCGTTGCGTATCAGGCGGGGGAGCTGTTTTTT; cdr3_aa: CSVAYQAGELFF
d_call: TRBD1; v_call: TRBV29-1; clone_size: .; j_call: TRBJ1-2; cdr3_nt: TGCAGCGTGGACCGACAGGGGGTCTATGGCTACACCTTC; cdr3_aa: CSVDRQGVYGYTF
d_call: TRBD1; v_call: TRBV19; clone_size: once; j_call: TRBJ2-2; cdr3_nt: TGTGCCAGCGGGAACAGGGGGCGAGAAACCGGGGAGCTGTTTTTT; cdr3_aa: CASGNRGRETGELFF
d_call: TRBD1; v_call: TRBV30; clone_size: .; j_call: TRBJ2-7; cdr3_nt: TGTGCCTGGAGATTTGACAGGGGCGAGCAGTACTTC; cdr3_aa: CAWRFDRGEQYF
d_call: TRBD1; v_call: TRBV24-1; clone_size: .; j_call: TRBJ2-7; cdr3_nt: TGTGCCACCAGTGAGTATGAACCGGGACAGAATTCCGGCGAGCAGTACTTC; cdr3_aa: CATSEYEPGQNSGEQYF
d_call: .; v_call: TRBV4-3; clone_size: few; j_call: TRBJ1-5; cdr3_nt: TGCGCCAGCAGCCAAGATCTTGCCAGGGTCGGTCAGCCCCAGCATTTT; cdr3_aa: CASSQDLARVGQPQHF
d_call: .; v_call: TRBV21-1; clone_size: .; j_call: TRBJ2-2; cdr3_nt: TGTGCCAGCAGCAAAGCTTCCCGTCACCCCCTGGCGGGTTCGACTACCGGGGAGCTGTTTTTT; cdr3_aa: CASSKASRHPLAGSTTGELFF
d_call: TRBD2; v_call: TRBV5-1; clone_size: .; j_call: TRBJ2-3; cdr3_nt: TGCGCCAGCAGCTTGATAGCGGGAGGCCGGATTCTTACGCAGTATTTT; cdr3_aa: CASSLIAGGRILTQYF
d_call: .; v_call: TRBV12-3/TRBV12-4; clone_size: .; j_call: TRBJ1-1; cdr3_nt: TGTGCCAGCAGCCCAAACACTGAAGCTTTCTTT; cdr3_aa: CASSPNTEAFF
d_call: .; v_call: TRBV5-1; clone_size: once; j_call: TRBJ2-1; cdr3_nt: TGCGCCAGCAGCTTGATTCTGCTAGCCGGTGAGCAGTTCTTC; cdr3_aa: CASSLILLAGEQFF
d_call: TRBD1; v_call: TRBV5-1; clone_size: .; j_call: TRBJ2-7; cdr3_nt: TGCGCCAGCGGCCGAACAGGGGGCCGCGAGCAGTACTTC; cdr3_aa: CASGRTGGREQYF
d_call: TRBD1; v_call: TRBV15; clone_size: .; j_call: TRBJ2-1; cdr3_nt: TGTGCCACCAGCAGAGATTGGCAGGGGGCAGTCTACAATGAGCAGTTCTTC; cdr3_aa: CATSRDWQGAVYNEQFF
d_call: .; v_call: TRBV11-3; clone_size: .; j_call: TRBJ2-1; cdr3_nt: TGTGCCAGCAGCTTAGATCCCCCTCAGGGGCTGAGCTCCTACAATGAGCAGTTCTTC; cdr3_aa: CASSLDPPQGLSSYNEQFF
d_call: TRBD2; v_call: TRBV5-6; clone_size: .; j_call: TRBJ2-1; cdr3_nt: TGTGCCAGCAGCTTAGCGGGAGGGATGGGGAATGAGCAGTTCTTC; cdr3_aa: CASSLAGGMGNEQFF
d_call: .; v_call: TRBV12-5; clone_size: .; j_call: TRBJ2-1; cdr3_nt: TGTGCTAGTGCCAAGGACAGCGGCAATGAGCAGTTCTTC; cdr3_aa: CASAKDSGNEQFF
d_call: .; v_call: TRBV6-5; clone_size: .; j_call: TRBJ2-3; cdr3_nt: TGTGCCAGCAGTATAGGACAGTCAGATACGCAGTATTTT; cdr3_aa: CASSIGQSDTQYF
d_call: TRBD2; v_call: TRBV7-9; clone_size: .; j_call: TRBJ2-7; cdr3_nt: TGTGCCAGCAGGGGGGGGACTAGCGGGAGGACCTCCTACGAGCAGTACTTC; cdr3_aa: CASRGGTSGRTSYEQYF
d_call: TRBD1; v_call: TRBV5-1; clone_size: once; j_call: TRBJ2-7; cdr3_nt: TGCGCCAGCAGCCTAGGACAGGGATTCTCCTACGAGCAGTACTTC; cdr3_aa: CASSLGQGFSYEQYF
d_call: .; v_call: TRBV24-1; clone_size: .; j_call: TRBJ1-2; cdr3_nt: TGTGCCACCAGTGGGGGCCAGGGTGGCTACACCTTC; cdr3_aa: CATSGGQGGYTF
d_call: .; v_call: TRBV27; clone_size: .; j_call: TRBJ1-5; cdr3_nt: TGTGCCAGCAGCTACCAGGGCAATCAGCCCCAGCATTTT; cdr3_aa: CASSYQGNQPQHF
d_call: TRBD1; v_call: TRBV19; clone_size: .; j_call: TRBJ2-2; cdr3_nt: TGTGCCAGTCGGACAGGGGGCAACACCGGGGAGCTGTTTTTT; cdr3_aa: CASRTGGNTGELFF
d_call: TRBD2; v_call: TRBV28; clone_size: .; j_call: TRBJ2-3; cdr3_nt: TGTGCCAGCAGGCGCCTGACTAGCGGGAGGGGTGCTAGCACAGATACGCAGTATTTT; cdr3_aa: CASRRLTSGRGASTDTQYF
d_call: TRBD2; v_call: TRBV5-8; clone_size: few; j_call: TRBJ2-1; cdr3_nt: TGTGCCAGCAGCCGCTTGGGTACTAGCGGGAGGGCGCAGTTCTTC; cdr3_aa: CASSRLGTSGRAQFF
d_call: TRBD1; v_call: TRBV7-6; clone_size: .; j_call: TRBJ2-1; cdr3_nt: TGTGCCAGCAGCTTAGCTCGCTTAGGGACAGTTGGGAATGAGCAGTTCTTC; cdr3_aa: CASSLARLGTVGNEQFF
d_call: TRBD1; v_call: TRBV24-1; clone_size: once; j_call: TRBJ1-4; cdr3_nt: TGTGCCACCAGTGATGGACAGGGGGCTGAAAAACTGTTTTTT; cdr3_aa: CATSDGQGAEKLFF
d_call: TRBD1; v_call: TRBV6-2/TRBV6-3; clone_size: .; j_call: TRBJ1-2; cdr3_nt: TGTGCCAGCAGTTACGAGACAGGGGGCGCATCTGGCTACACCTTC; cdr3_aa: CASSYETGGASGYTF
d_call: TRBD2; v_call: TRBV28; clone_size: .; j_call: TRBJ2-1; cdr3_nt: TGTGCCAGCAGTTCGCCCTCGACTAGCGGGAGACGCAATGAGCAGTTCTTC; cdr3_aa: CASSSPSTSGRRNEQFF
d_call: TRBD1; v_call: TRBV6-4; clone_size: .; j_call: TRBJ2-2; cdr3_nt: TGTGCCAGCAGTGCACAGGGGGCCGGGGAGCTGTTTTTT; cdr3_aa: CASSAQGAGELFF
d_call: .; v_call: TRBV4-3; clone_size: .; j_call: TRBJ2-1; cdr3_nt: TGCGCCAGCAGCCAAGACCGCGCGTTCTCCTACAATGAGCAGTTCTTC; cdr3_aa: CASSQDRAFSYNEQFF
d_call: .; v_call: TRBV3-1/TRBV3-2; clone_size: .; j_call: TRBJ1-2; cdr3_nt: TGTGCCAGCAGCCCGAGGACTGACCTCTATGGCTACACCTTC; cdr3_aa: CASSPRTDLYGYTF
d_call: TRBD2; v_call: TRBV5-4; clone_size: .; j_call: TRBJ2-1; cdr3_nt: TGTGCCAGCAGCCCGGGACTAGCAGCATACAATGAGCAGTTCTTC; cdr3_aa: CASSPGLAAYNEQFF
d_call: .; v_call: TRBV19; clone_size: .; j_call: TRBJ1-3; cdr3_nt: TGTGCCAGTAGTGAGGCAGGGTACTCTGGAAACACCATATATTTT; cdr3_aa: CASSEAGYSGNTIYF
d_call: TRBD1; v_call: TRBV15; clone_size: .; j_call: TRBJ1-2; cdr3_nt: TGTGCCACCAGCAGAAGAGGACAGGGGAGTGGATATGGCTACACCTTC; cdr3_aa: CATSRRGQGSGYGYTF
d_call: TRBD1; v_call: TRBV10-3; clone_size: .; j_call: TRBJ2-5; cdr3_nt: TGTGCCATCAGTGTCGTGGGGACAGGGCTTTGGGAGACCCAGTACTTC; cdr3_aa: CAISVVGTGLWETQYF